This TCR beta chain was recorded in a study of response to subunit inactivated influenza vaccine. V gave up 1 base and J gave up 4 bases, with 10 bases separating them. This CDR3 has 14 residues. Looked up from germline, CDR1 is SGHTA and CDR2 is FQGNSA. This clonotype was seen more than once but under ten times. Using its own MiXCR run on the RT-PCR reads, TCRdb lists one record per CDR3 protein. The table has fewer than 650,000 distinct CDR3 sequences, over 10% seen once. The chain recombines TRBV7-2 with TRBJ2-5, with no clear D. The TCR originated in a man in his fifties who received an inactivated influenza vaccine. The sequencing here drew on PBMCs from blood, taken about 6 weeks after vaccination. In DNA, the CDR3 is TGTGCCAGCAGCTTAGTACCCGTCTCAGAGACCCAGTACTTC. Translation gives CASSLVPVSETQYF. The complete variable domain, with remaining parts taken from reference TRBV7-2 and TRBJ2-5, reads GAGVSQSPSNKVTEKGKDVELRCDPISGHTALYWYRQSLGQGLEFLIYFQGNSAPDKSGLPSDRFSAERTGGSVSTLTIQRTQQEDSAVYLCASSLVPVSETQYFGPGTRLLVL.